This T cell receptor beta chain was identified in a study of blood T cell repertoires in COVID-19 (TCRdb year 2020). Background for the entire study: Collaborator samples came from the United States, Italy and Spain and covered acute and convalescent phases of COVID-19. The prospective study material was composed of cDNA or gDNA derived from T cells, B-cell-depleted T cells, or PBMCs. The dataset comprised deeply sampled blood TCRbeta repertoires from subjects exposed to, actively infected with, or recovered from COVID-19. The repertoires were released in a freely available public database meant as a resource for research on the immune response to SARS-CoV-2. Samples came from the ongoing ImmuneRACE study (first 160 participants) plus 1,254 subjects from 6 global collaborators. A de-identified subject ID, COVID-19 status, age in years and sex were almost always included in the sample metadata. Where available, HLA class I and class II types were obtained from metadata supplied by the sample provider rather than from assay-based typing. General conclusions and limits of the study: The amount of clinical and demographic metadata varied by source and participant and was provided uncurated.

Based on the germline V gene, the CDR1 and CDR2 sequences are SGHRS and YFSETQ. The junction carries 14 bases between V and J, which are trimmed by 0 bases and 8 bases respectively. CDR3 length: 14 amino acids, cysteine to phenylalanine. The DNA shown is the 42-base CDR3, in frame from base 1. Whole blood was collected in K2EDTA tubes by collaborating institutions according to the institutions' own protocols. Collaborator samples were shipped for TCRbeta analysis as frozen whole blood, isolated PBMCs, or DNA extracted from either sample type. The immunoSEQ Assay, a bias-controlled multiplex PCR, was used to amplify TCRbeta CDR3 regions from genomic DNA. Under the source paper's analysis protocol: The number of nucleated cells in each sample was estimated from the amplification of reference gene primers within the assay. To quantify the absolute abundance of each unique TCRbeta CDR3 rearrangement, sequence reads were collapsed and filtered. Productive Simpson clonality was computed per sample as the square root of Simpson's diversity index over productive rearrangements. TCRdb holds this immuneACCESS table with in-frame rearrangements only. Some clones are missing; in checked studies, unresolved V genes explain under half, and the rest has no known cause. The V and J calls and clone size were taken over from that table, and D and trimming were inferred from the DNA. In all, the sample holds around 120,000 clones, and about 87% of those were seen once. The ten largest clonotypes hold just under 30% of the sample.

Worth noting for this clone: It has no known antigen specificity. No much larger clone is present one base from it, and per-base qualities are unavailable.

In this chain, TRBV5-1 is recombined with TRBJ1-2, with the D segment identity uncertain. The clonotype was recovered from a woman between 70 and 85 years old with acute or convalescent COVID-19. Material for sequencing was peripheral blood. The base sequence is TGCGCCAGCAGCTTGGTGGACGCCACTAGCGGCTACACCTTC. This translates into CASSLVDATSGYTF.